These 6 T cell receptor beta chains were sequenced from one sample in a study of CD8 T cells in ankylosing spondylitis. Points from the study as a whole: A TCR beta motif of 7 to 9 highly homologous variants seemed to mark ankylosing spondylitis blood.

The antigens these receptors bind are not known. Using its own MiXCR run on the 5' RACE reads, TCRdb lists one record per CDR3 protein. Seen here are about 440,000 distinct CDR3 sequences, 17% observed once, and the top ten hold under 1.2%. The source material was blood, either unsorted or a sorted T cell fraction (not recorded which). The receptors here all came from a male donor with ankylosing spondylitis.

The J gene is TRBJ2-7, the V gene TRBV20-1; D perhaps matches TRBD1 (6 bases). The germline V and J ends were trimmed by 5 bases and 0 bases, with 11 bases remaining between them. The CDR3 is 13 residues long. Germline loops: CDR1 DFQATT, CDR2 SNEGSKA (reference sequence). CDR3 region: CSAQRTASYEQYF. The DNA for the CDR3 is TGCAGTGCTCAAAGGACAGCCTCCTACGAGCAGTACTTC.

The genes are TRBV12-3 or TRBV12-4 and TRBJ2-4, with TRBD2 identical over 12 bases. This CDR3 contains 18 residues. Trimming cost V 5 bases and J 0 bases; bases outside gene matches: 8. This CDR3 reads CASSARTSGNIAKNIQYF. The CDR3 coding sequence is TGTGCCAGCAGTGCCCGGACTAGCGGGAACATAGCCAAAAACATTCAGTACTTC.

This chain joins TRBV27 and TRBJ2-3, with D possibly being TRBD2 (7 bases). This CDR3 contains 17 residues. Trimming shortened V by 4 bases and J by 2 bases, and 19 bases separated the two germline ends. In germline, CDR1 is MNHEY, CDR2 SMNVEV (reference sequence). Written as DNA, the CDR3 is TGTGCCAGCAGTTACCTCCAGGGGAGGGCTTCCACAGATACGCAGTATTTT. It yields the protein CASSYLQGRASTDTQYF.

This clonotype was found a few times. This chain connects TRBV12-3 or TRBV12-4 to TRBJ1-2; D is perhaps TRBD1 (5 bases). CDR3 length: 12 amino acids. Trimming took 5 bases from V and 7 from J, leaving 11 bases between them. This CDR3 is CASSARGFGYTF. CDR3 coding DNA: TGTGCCAGCAGTGCAAGGGGCTTTGGCTACACCTTC.

This clonotype was counted ten times or more. The V call is TRBV5-5, the J call TRBJ2-2; D unresolved. Germline loops: CDR1 SGHKS, CDR2 YYEKEE (reference sequence). Trimming shortened V by 6 bases and J by 4 bases, and 10 bases separated the two germline ends. The CDR3 totals 13 residues. The CDR3 region is CASTLTLTGELFF. As DNA, the CDR3 is TGTGCCAGCACCCTGACTCTCACCGGGGAGCTGTTTTTT.

The rearrangement joins TRBV20-1 to TRBJ1-2; D gene uncertain. Trimming left V 0 bases short and J 4 bases short, with 18 bases between. The length of the CDR3 is 16 residues. Germline CDR1 reads DFQATT; CDR2 reads SNEGSKA (reference sequence). CDR3 nucleotides: TGCAGTGCTAGAGATTGGAGGATTTCTAGGGTCTATGGCTACACCTTC. As protein: CSARDWRISRVYGYTF.